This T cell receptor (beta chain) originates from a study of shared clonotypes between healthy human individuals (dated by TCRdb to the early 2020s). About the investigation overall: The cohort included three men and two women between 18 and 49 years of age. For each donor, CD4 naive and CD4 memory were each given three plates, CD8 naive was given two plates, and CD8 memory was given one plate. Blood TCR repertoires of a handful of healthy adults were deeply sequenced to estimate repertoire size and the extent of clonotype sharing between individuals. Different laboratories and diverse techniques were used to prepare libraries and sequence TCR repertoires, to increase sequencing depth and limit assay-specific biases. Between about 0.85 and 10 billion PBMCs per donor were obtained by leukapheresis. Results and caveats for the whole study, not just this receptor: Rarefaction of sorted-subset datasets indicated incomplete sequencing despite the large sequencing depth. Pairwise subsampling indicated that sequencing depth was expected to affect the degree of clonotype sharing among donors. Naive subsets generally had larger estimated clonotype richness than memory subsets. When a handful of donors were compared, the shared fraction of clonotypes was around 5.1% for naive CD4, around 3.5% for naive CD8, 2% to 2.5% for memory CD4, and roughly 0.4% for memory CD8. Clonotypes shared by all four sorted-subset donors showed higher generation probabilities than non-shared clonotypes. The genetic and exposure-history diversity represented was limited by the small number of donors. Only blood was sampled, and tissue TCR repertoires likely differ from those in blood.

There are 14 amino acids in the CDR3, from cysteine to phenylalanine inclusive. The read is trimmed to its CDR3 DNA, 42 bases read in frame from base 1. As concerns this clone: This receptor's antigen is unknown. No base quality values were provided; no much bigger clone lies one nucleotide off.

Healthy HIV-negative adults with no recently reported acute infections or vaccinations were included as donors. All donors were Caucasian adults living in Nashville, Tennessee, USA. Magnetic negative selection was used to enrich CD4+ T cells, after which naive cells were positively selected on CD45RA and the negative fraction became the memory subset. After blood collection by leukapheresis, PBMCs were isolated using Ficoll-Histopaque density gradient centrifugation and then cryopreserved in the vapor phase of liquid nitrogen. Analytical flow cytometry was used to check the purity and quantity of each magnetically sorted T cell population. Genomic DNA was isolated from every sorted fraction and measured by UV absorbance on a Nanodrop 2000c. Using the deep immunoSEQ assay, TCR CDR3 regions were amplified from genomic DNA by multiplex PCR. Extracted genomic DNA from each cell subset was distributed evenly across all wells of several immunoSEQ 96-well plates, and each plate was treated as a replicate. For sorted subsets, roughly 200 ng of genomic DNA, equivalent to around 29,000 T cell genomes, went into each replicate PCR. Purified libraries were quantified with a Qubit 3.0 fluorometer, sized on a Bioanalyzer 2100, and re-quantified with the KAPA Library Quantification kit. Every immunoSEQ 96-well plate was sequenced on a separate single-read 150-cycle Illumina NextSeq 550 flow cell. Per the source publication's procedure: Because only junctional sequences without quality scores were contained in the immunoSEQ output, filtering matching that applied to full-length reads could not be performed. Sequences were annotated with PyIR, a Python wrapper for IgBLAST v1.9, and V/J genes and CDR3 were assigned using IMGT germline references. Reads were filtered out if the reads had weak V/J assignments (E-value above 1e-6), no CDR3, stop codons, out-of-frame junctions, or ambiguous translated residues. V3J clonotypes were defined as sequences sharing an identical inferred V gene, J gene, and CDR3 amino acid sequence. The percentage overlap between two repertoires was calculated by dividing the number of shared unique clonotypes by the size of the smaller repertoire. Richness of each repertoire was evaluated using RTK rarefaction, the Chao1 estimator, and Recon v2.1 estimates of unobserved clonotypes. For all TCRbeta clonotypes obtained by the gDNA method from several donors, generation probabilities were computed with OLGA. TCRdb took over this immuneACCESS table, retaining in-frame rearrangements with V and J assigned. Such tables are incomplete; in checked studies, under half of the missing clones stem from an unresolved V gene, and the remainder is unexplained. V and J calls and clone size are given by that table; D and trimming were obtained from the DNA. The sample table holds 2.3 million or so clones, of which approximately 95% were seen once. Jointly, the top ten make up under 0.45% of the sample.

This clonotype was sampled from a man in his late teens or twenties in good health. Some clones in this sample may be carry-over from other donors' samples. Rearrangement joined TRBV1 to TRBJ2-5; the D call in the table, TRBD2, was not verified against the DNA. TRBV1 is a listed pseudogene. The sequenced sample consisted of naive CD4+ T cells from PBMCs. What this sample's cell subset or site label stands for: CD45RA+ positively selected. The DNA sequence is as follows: TGCACCAGCAGCTGGGGACTAGCGGGAGAGACCCAGTACTTC. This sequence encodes CTSSWGLAGETQYF.